These T cell receptor beta chains were read from a single sample in a study of T cells in narcolepsy. Data came from immunoSEQ multiplex PCR; TCRdb stores just in-frame clones and leaves some out. The table lists about 35,000 clones, more than 75% of them singletons. The specimen sequenced was memory (CD45RA-) CD4+ T cells from blood. The origin of the receptors is a human donor in good health. CDR3s include the opening cysteine and the closing phenylalanine or tryptophan. The D gene is left open where the match is weak. A row's size may be missing; if present it is once, few, many or a size class.

V	J	size	D	CDR3	DNA
TRBV5-4	TRBJ1-6	.	.	CASSLDPTGSYNSPLHF	TGTGCCAGCAGCTTGGACCCGACCGGCTCCTATAATTCACCCCTCCACTTT
TRBV11-2	TRBJ1-2	.	TRBD1	CASSFGGTDYGYTF	TGTGCCAGCAGTTTCGGAGGGACAGACTATGGCTACACCTTC
TRBV7-2	TRBJ1-5	.	.	CASSLDINQPQHF	TGTGCCAGCAGCTTAGACATCAATCAGCCCCAGCATTTT
TRBV19	TRBJ2-7	few	.	CASSTGTAVYEQYF	TGTGCCAGTAGTACAGGGACCGCCGTCTACGAGCAGTACTTC
TRBV6-1	TRBJ2-5	.	.	CASSEGGTQYF	TGTGCCAGCAGTGAAGGCGGGACCCAGTACTTC
TRBV11-3	TRBJ1-2	.	TRBD1	CASSEDRGYGYTF	TGTGCCAGCAGCGAGGACAGGGGATATGGCTACACCTTC
TRBV6-5	TRBJ2-7	.	TRBD2	CASSYSREGIYEQYF	TGTGCCAGCAGTTACTCGCGGGAGGGCATATACGAGCAGTACTTC
TRBV5-1	TRBJ2-3	.	.	CASRVEGSTDTQYF	TGCGCCAGCAGGGTGGAAGGGTCCACAGATACGCAGTATTTT
TRBV6-1	TRBJ2-3	few	.	CASTEGHRLDTQYF	TGTGCCAGCACCGAGGGACATCGGTTGGATACGCAGTATTTT
TRBV4-1	TRBJ2-2	.	TRBD1	CASSRTTGGANTGELFF	TGCGCCAGCAGCCGCACCACAGGGGGCGCGAACACCGGGGAGCTGTTTTTT
TRBV5-1	TRBJ1-2	.	.	CASSFSGDGYTF	TGCGCCAGCAGCTTCTCGGGGGATGGCTACACCTTC
TRBV6-1	TRBJ1-2	.	.	CASSTGYGYTF	TGTGCCAGCAGCACAGGGTATGGCTACACCTTC
TRBV30	TRBJ1-6	.	.	CAWSSPGNRVFTNSPLHF	TGTGCCTGGAGTTCCCCAGGAAACAGGGTGTTTACGAATTCACCCCTCCACTTT
TRBV19	TRBJ1-2	.	.	CASELTNYGYTF	TGTGCCAGCGAACTCACTAACTATGGCTACACCTTC
TRBV27	TRBJ2-5	.	.	CASSFTSGQETQYF	TGTGCCAGCAGTTTCACCAGCGGGCAAGAGACCCAGTACTTC
TRBV7-9	TRBJ2-7	.	.	CASSVQKQGYEQYF	TGTGCCAGCAGCGTACAAAAACAGGGCTACGAGCAGTACTTC
TRBV9	TRBJ1-1	.	TRBD1	CASSVDPGTGVNTEAFF	TGTGCCAGCAGCGTAGACCCTGGGACAGGGGTGAACACTGAAGCTTTCTTT
TRBV5-1	TRBJ1-1	.	TRBD1	CASSAPQGTTEAFF	TGCGCCAGCAGCGCGCCACAGGGGACAACTGAAGCTTTCTTT
TRBV6-6	TRBJ1-2	.	TRBD1	CAIAPGQGNYGYTF	TGTGCCATCGCCCCCGGACAGGGAAACTATGGCTACACCTTC
TRBV18	TRBJ1-1	.	.	CASSPDTLGTEAFF	TGTGCCAGCTCACCGGACACCCTAGGGACTGAAGCTTTCTTT